These T cell receptor beta chains were read from a single sample in a study of human T cells and chemical hapten exposure. TCRdb reprocessed the RACE reads with MiXCR, giving one entry per CDR3 protein. The sample has about 140,000 distinct CDR3 sequences, about 10% seen once; the top ten hold about 1.3%. The sample here was whole blood, taken in connection with sensitization to the hapten diphenylcyclopropenone (DPC). All receptors derive from a woman in her forties or fifties with alopecia areata. Some clones in this sample may be carry-over from other donors' samples. CDR3s include the opening cysteine and the closing phenylalanine or tryptophan. D genes are given only for firm matches. Clone size is shown for a subset of rows, as once, few, many or a class of expanded clone.

cdr3_aa	cdr3_nt	clone_size	d_call	v_call	j_call
CASTTSGRGNEQFF	TGTGCCAGCACGACTAGCGGGAGGGGTAATGAGCAGTTCTTC	.	TRBD2	TRBV3-1	TRBJ2-1
CASSLPTGAAGELFF	TGTGCCAGCAGTTTACCGACAGGGGCGGCCGGGGAGCTGTTTTTT	.	TRBD1	TRBV28	TRBJ2-2
CATSDRRQEATEAFF	TGTGCCACCAGTGACCGGAGACAGGAGGCCACTGAAGCTTTCTTT	.	.	TRBV24-1	TRBJ1-1
CASSQVTSVGNEQFF	TGTGCCAGCAGCCAAGTGACTAGCGTGGGCAATGAGCAGTTCTTC	few	TRBD2	TRBV3-1	TRBJ2-1
CSARGTGLAGARYNEQFF	TGCAGTGCTAGAGGTACGGGACTAGCGGGAGCAAGGTACAATGAGCAGTTCTTC	.	TRBD2	TRBV20-1	TRBJ2-1
CASSPGLAVSYEQYF	TGCGCCAGCAGCCCCGGACTAGCGGTCTCCTACGAGCAGTACTTC	few	TRBD2	TRBV5-1	TRBJ2-7
CASSVSTGTDTEAFF	TGTGCCAGCAGCGTTAGTACAGGAACGGACACTGAAGCTTTCTTT	few	.	TRBV9	TRBJ1-1
CASSVLLAISPQHF	TGTGCCAGCAGCGTCCTATTAGCAATCAGCCCCCAGCATTTT	.	.	TRBV9	TRBJ1-5
CSAGDGPNTEAFF	TGCAGCGCTGGGGACGGACCCAACACTGAAGCTTTCTTT	few	.	TRBV29-1	TRBJ1-1
CSAFTGDRNQPQHF	TGCAGTGCTTTCACAGGGGACCGCAATCAGCCCCAGCATTTT	.	TRBD1	TRBV20-1	TRBJ1-5
CASSDSGAETQYF	TGTGCCAGTAGTGACAGCGGAGCAGAGACCCAGTACTTC	many	.	TRBV19	TRBJ2-5
CASSLSGRLGTQYF	TGTGCCAGCAGTTTGAGCGGGAGATTAGGGACCCAGTACTTC	few	TRBD2	TRBV27	TRBJ2-5
CASSFEDTDEQFF	TGCGCCAGCAGCTTTGAGGACACCGATGAGCAGTTCTTC	many	.	TRBV5-1	TRBJ2-1
CASSLELAGVTQYF	TGCGCCAGCAGCTTGGAACTAGCGGGGGTTACGCAGTATTTT	many	TRBD2	TRBV5-1	TRBJ2-3
CASSPDSRAEAFF	TGTGCCAGCAGCCCTGACAGTCGAGCTGAAGCTTTCTTT	.	.	TRBV7-2	TRBJ1-1
CASSSSASGELFF	TGTGCCAGCAGCTCGAGCGCGAGCGGGGAGCTGTTTTTT	few	.	TRBV7-3	TRBJ2-2
CASSLDNRGGTDTQYF	TGCGCCAGCAGCTTGGATAACAGGGGAGGGACAGATACGCAGTATTTT	few	.	TRBV5-1	TRBJ2-3
CAISVGGPDQPQHF	TGTGCCATCAGTGTGGGGGGGCCGGATCAGCCCCAGCATTTT	few	.	TRBV10-3	TRBJ1-5
CASSLGRGAGNEQFF	TGTGCCAGCAGTTTAGGGCGGGGAGCCGGGAATGAGCAGTTCTTC	.	.	TRBV27	TRBJ2-1
CASSLAQGYQPQHF	TGTGCCAGCAGCTTAGCACAGGGATATCAGCCCCAGCATTTT	few	.	TRBV7-6	TRBJ1-5
CSVRQAGGLYGNTIYF	TGCAGTGTCCGCCAGGCAGGGGGCCTGTACGGAAACACCATATATTTT	few	TRBD1	TRBV20-1	TRBJ1-3
CASSLMSGNTEAFF	TGTGCCAGCAGCTTAATGTCAGGGAACACTGAAGCTTTCTTT	few	.	TRBV7-3	TRBJ1-1
CAWSAVHEQYF	TGTGCCTGGAGTGCCGTCCACGAGCAGTACTTC	.	.	TRBV30	TRBJ2-7
CASSRAGDVNQPQHF	TGTGCCAGCTCGCGGGCAGGGGACGTAAATCAGCCCCAGCATTTT	many	.	TRBV28	TRBJ1-5
CASSLTPPGRDFYEQYF	TGTGCCAGCAGCTTAACCCCGCCCGGGAGGGATTTCTACGAGCAGTACTTC	.	TRBD2	TRBV7-6	TRBJ2-7
CASSFQARGTSSITDTQYF	TGTGCCAGCAGTTTTCAGGCCCGGGGGACTAGCAGTATCACAGATACGCAGTATTTT	.	TRBD2	TRBV27	TRBJ2-3